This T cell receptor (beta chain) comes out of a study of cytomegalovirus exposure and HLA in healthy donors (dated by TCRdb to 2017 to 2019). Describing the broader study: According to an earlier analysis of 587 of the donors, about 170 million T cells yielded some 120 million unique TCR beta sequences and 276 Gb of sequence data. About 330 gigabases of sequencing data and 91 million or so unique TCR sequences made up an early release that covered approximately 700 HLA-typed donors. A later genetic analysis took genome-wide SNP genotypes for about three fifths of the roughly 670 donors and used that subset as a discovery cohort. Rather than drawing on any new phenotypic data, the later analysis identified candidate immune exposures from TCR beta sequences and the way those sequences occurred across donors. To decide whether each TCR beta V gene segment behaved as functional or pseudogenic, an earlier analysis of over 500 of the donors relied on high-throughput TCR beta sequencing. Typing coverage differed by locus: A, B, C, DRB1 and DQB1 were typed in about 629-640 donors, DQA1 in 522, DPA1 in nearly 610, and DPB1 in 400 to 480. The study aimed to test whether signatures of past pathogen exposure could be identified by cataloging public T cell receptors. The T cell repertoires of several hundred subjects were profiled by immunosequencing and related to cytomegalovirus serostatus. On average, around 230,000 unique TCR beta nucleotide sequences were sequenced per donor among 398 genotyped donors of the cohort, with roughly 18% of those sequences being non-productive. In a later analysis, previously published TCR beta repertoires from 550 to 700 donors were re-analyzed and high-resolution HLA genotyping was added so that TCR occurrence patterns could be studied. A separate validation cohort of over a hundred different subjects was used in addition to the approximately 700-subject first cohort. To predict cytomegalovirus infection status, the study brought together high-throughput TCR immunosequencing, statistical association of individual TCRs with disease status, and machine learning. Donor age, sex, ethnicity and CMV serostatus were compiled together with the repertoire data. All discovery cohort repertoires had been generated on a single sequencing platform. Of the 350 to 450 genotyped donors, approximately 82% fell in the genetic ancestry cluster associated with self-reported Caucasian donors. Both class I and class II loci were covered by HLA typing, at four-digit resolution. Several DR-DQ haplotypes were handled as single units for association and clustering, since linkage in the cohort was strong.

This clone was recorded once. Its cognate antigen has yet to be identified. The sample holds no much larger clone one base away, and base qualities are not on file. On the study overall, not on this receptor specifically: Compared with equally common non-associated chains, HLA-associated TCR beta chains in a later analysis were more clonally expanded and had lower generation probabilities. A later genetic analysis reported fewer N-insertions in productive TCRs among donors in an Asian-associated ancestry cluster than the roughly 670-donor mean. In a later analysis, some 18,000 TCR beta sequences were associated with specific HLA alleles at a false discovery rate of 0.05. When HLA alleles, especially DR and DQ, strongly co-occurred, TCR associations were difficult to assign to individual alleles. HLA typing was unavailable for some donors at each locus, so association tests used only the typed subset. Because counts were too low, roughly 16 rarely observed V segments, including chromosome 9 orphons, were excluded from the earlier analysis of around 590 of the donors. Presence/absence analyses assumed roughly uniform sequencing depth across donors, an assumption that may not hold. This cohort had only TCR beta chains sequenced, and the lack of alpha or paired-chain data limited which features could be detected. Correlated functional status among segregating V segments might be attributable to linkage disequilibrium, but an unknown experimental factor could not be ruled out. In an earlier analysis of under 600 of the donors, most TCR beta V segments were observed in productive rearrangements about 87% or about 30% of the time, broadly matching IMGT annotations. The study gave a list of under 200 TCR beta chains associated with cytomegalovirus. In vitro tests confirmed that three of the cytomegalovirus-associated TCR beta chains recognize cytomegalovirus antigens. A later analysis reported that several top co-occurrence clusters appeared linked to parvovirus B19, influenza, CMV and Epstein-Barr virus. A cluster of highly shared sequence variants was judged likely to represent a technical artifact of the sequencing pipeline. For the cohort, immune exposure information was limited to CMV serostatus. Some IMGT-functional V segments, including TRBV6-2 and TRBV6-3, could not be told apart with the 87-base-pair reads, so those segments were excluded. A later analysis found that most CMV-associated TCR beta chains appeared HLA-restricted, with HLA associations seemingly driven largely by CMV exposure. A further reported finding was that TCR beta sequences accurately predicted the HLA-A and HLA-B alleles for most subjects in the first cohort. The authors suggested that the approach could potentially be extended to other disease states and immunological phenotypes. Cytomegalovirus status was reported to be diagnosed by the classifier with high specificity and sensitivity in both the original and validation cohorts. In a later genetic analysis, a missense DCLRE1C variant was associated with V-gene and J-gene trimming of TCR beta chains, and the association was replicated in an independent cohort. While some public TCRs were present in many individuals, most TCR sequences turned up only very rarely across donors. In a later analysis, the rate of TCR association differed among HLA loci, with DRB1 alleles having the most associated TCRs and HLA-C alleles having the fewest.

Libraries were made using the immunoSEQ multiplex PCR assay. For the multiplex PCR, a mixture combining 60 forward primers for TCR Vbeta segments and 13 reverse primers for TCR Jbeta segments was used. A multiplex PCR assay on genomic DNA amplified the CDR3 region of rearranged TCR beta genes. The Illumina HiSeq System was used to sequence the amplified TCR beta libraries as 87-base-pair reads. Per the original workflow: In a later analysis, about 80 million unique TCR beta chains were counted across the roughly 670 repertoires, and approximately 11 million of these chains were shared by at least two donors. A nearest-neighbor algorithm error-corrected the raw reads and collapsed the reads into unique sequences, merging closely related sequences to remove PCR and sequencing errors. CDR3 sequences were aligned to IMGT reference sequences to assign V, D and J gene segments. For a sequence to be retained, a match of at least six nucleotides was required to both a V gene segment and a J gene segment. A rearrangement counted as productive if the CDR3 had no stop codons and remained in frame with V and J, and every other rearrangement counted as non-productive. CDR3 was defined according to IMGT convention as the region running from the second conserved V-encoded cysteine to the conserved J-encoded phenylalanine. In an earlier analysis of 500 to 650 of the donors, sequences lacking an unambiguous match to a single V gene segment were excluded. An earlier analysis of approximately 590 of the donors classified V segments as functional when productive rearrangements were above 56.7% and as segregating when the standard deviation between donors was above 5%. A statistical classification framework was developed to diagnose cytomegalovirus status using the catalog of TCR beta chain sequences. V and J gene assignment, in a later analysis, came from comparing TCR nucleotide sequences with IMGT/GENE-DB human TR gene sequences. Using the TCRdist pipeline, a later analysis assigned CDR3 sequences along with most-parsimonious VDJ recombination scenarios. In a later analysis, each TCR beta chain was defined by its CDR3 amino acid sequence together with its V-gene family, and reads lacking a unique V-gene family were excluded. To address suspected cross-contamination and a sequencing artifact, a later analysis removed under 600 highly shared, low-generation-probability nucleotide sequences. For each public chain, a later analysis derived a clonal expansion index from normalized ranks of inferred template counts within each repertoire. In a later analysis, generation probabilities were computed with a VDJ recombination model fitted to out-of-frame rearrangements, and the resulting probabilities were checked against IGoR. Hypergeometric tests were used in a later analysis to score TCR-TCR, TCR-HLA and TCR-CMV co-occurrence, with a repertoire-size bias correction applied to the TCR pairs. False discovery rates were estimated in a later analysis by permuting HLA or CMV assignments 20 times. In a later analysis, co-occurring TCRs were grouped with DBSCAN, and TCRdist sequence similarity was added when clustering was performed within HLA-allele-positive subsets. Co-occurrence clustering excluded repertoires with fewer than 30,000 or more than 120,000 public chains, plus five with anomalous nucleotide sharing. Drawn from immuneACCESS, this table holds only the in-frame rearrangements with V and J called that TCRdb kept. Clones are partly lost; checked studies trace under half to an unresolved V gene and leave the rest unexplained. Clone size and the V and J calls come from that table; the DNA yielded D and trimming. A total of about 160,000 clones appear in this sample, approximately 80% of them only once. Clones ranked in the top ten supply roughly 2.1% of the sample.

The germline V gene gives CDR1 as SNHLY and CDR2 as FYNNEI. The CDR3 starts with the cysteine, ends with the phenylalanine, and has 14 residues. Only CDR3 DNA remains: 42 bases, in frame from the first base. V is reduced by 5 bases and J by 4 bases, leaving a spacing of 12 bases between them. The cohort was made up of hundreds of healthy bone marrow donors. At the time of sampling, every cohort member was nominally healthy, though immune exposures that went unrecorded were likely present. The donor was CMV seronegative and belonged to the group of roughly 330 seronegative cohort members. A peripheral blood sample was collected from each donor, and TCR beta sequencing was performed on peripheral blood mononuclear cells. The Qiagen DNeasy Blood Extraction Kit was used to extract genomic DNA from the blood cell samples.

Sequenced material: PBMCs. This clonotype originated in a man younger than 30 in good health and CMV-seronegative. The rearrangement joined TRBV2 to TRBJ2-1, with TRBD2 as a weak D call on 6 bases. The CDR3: CASSLEGLYNEQFF. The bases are TGTGCCAGCAGTCTGGAGGGGCTTTACAATGAGCAGTTCTTC.